This TCR beta chain emerged from a study of T cell responses to AZD1222 COVID-19 vaccine. Concerning this clone: Its antigen is unknown.

Produced via immunoSEQ multiplex PCR; TCRdb's table is partial and in-frame only. This sample has over 45,000 clones, with roughly nine tenths found just once. Trimming at V came to 5 bases and at J to 4 bases, leaving 7 bases not matched to a gene. The CDR3 sequence is 14 residues long. The germline CDR1 and CDR2 sequences are SGHDT and YYEEEE. Findings of the study overall: Baseline testing showed seropositivity in only five or six AZD1222 recipients. Spike-specific TCR breadth and depth went up after people got two AZD1222 doses. Every sample of the repertoires postdated the peak T cell response.

The chain employs TRBV5-6 and TRBJ2-3, with 7 bases aligning to TRBD2. This TCR was sampled from an adult in good health. Here the sequenced sample was peripheral blood, taken on day 0 of AZD1222 vaccination. The CDR3 region has the DNA TGTGCCAGCAGTACCGGGGCGGGGGCAGATACGCAGTATTTT. Translating it yields CASSTGAGADTQYF.